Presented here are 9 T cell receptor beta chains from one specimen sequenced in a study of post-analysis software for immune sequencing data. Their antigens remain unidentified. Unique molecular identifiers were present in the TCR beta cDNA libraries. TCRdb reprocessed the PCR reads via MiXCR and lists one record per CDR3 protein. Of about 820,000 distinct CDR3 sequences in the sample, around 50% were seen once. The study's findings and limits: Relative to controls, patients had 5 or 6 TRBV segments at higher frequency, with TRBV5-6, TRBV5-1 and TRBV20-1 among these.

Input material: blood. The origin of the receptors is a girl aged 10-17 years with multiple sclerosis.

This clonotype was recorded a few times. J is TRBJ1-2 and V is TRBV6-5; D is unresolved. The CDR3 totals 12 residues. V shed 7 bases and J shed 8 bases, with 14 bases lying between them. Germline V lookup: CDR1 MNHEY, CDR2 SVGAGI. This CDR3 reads CASIRGDGGYTF. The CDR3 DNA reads TGTGCCAGCATTCGCGGCGATGGGGGCTACACCTTC.

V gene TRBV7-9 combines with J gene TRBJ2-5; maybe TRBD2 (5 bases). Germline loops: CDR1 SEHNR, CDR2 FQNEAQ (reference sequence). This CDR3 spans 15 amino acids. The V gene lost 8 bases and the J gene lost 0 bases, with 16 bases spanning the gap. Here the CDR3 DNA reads TGTGCCAGCTTACGGGGTTTGGAGTACCAAGAGACCCAGTACTTC. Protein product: CASLRGLEYQETQYF.

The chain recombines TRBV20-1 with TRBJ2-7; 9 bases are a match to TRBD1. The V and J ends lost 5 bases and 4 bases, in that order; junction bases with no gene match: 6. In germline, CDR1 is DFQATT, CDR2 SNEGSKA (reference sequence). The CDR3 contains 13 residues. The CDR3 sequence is CSAPGTGPYEQYF. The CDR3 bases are TGCAGTGCTCCCGGGACAGGGCCTTACGAGCAGTACTTC.

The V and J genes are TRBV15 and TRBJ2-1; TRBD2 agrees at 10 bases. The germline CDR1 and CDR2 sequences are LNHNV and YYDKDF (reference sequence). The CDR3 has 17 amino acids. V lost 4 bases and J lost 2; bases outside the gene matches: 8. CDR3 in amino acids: CATSIASGRGTYNEQFF. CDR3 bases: TGTGCCACCAGCATAGCTAGCGGGAGAGGCACCTACAATGAGCAGTTCTTC. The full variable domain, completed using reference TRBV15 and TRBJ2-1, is DAMVIQNPRYQVTQFGKPVTLSCSQTLNHNVMYWYQQKSSQAPKLLFHYYDKDFNNEADTPDNFQSRRPNTSFCFLDIRSPGLGDTAMYLCATSIASGRGTYNEQFFGPGTRLTVL.

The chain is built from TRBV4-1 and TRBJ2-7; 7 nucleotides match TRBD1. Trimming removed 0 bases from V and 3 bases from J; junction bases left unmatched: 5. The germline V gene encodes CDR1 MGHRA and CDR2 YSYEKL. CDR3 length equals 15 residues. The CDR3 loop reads CASSQERGQLYEQYF. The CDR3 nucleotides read TGCGCCAGCAGCCAAGAAAGGGGACAGCTCTACGAGCAGTACTTC.

The CDR3 reads CASSFHRGLNEQYF. The CDR3 nucleotides read TGCGCCAGCAGCTTTCACAGGGGGCTCAACGAGCAGTACTTC. V usage is TRBV5-1 and J usage is TRBJ2-7; 9 nucleotides line up with TRBD1. Germline CDR1 and CDR2: SGHRS and YFSETQ. The J segment lost 5 bases and the V segment lost 2 bases, leaving 5 bases of the junction unmatched. The CDR3 contains 14 residues.

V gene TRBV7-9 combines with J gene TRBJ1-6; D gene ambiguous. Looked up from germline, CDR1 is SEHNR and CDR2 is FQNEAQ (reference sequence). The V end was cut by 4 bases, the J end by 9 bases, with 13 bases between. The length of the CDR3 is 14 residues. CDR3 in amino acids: CASSYLTRGSPLHF. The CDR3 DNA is TGTGCCAGCAGCTACCTAACCCGGGGTTCACCCCTCCACTTT.

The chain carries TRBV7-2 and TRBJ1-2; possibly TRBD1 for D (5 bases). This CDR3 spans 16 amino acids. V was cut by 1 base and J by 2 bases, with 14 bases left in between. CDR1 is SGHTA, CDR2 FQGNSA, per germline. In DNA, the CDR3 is TGTGCCAGCAGCTTAGGGGGGGGAGGCTTCAACTATGGCTACACCTTC. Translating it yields CASSLGGGGFNYGYTF.

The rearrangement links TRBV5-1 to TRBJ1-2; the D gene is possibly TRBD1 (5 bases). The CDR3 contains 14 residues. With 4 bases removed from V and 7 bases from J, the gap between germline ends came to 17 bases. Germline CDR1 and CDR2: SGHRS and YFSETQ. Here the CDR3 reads CASSLQETQSGYTF. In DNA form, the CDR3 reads TGCGCCAGCAGCCTACAGGAAACCCAATCTGGCTACACCTTC.